This T cell receptor beta chain emerged from a study of cytomegalovirus exposure and HLA in healthy donors. The overall study: According to later analysis, the same platform produced the approximately 120 validation and several hundred first-cohort repertoires. General study points: Three chains tied to CMV proved CMV antigen-specific in vitro. Altogether, 170 or so TCR beta chains were recorded as cytomegalovirus-associated.

The CDR3 totals 16 residues. Germline V gene data show CDR1 as SGHTA and CDR2 as FQGNSA. The V and J ends lost 0 bases and 2 bases, in that order; junction bases with no gene match: 7. This clone appeared once. The antigen remains unidentified. Data came from immunoSEQ multiplex PCR; TCRdb stores just in-frame clones and leaves some out. The top ten clones hold under 3% of a sample with some 140,000 clones, 70% to 90% of them seen once. The rearrangement joins TRBV7-2 to TRBJ2-7, with 7 positions matching TRBD2. Material for sequencing was PBMCs. The TCR sequence derives from a man aged 18 to 29 in good health and CMV-seronegative. DNA for the CDR3: TGTGCCAGCAGCTTAGCGGTTGGCGGGGGTACCTACGAGCAGTACTTC. This gives the protein CASSLAVGGGTYEQYF.